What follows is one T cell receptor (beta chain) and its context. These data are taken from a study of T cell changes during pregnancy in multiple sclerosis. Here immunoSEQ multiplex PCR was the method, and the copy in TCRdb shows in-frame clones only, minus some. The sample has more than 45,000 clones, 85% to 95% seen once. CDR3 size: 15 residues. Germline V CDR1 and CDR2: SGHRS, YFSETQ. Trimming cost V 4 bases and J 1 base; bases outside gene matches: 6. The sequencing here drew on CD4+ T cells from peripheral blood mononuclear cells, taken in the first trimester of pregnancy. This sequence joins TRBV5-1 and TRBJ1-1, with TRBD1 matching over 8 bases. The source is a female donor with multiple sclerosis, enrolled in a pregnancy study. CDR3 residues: CASSNRGQGNTEAFF. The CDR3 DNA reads TGCGCCAGCAGCAATAGAGGACAGGGGAACACTGAAGCTTTCTTT.